This T cell receptor beta chain was found in a study of blood T cell dynamics during melanoma immunotherapy. The time point is: pre-treatment baseline. Per the germline V gene, CDR1 is LGHNA and CDR2 is YNFKEQ. V lost 0 bases and J lost 8, with 16 bases in between. The CDR3 covers 15 residues. Assay used: immunoSEQ multiplex PCR; TCRdb lists only in-frame clones, some missing. The repertoire holds around 6,600 clones, with around 80% as singletons. J is TRBJ1-2 and V is TRBV4-2; D not certain. The clonotype comes from a human donor with melanoma. Sequencing was performed on blood, taken from a patient treated with checkpoint blockade. CDR3 sequence (DNA): TGTGCCAGCAGCCAAGAAGTACCGGCAACCGGGGGCTACACCTTC. Translated: CASSQEVPATGGYTF.